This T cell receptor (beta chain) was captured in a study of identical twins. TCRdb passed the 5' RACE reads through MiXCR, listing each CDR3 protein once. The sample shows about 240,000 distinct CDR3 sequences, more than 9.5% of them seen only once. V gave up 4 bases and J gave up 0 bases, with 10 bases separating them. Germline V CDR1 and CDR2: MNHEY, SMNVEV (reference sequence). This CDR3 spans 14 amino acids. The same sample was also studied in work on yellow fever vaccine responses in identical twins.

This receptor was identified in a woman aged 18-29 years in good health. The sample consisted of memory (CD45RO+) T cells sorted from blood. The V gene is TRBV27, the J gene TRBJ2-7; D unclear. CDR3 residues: CASSYSLNSYEQYF. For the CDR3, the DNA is TGTGCCAGCAGTTACAGCCTCAACTCCTACGAGCAGTACTTC.